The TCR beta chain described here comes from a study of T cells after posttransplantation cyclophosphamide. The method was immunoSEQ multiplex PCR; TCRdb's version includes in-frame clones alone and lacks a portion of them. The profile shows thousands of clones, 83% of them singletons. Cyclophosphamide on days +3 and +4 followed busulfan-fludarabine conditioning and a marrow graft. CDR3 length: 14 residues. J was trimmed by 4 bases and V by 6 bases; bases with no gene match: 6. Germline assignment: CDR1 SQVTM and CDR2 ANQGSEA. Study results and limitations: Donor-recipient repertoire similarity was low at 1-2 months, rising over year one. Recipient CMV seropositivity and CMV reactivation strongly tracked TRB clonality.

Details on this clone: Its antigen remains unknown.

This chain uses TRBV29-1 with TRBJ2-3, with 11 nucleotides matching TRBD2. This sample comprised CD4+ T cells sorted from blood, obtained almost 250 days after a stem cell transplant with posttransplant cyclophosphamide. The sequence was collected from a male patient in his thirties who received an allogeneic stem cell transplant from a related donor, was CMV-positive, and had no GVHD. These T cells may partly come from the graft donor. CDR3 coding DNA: TGCAGCGTACAAGTACTAGCGGGGGCAGATACGCAGTATTTT. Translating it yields CSVQVLAGADTQYF.